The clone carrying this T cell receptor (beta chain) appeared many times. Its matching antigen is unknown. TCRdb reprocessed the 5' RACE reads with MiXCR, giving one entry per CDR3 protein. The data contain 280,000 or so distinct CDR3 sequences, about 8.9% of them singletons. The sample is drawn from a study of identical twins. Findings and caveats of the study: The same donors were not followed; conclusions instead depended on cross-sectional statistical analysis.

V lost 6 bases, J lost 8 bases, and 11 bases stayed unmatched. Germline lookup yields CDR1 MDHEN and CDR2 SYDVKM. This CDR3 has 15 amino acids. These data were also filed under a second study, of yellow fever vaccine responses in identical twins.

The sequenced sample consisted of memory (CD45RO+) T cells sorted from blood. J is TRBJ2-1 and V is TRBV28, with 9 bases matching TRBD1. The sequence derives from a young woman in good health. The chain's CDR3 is CASRTGTGLIDEQFF. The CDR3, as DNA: TGTGCCAGCAGGACCGGGACAGGGCTTATCGATGAGCAGTTCTTC.